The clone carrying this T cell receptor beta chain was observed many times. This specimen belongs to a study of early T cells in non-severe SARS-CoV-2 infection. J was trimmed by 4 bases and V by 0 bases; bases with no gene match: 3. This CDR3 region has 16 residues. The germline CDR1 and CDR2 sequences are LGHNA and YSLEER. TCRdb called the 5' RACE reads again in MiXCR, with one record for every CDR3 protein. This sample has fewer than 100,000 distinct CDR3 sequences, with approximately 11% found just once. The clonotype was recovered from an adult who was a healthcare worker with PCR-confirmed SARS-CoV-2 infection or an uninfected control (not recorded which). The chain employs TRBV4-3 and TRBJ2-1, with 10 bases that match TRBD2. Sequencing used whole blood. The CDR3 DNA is TGCGCCAGCAGCCAAGATGCACTAGCGGGGTACAATGAGCAGTTCTTC. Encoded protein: CASSQDALAGYNEQFF.